The 5 T cell receptor beta chains below come from one sample, sequenced in a study of blood T cell repertoires in COVID-19 (dated by TCRdb to about 2020). Library prep was done by the immunoSEQ multiplex PCR assay. Imported from immuneACCESS, the table was reduced by TCRdb to in-frame sequences with V and J called. These copies leave out some clones; in studies compared against another copy, an unresolved V gene accounts for under half, and the cause of the remainder is not known. Here the sample has roughly 310,000 clones; 90% occur a single time. Jointly, the top ten make up around 2.6% of the sample. The sequenced sample consisted of PBMCs or T cells enriched from blood (not recorded which). The receptors stem from a man aged 55 to 69 who had recovered from COVID-19.

The CDR3 sequence: CASSQDSASGSYEQYF. The CDR3 nucleotides read TGTGCCAGCAGCCAAGATTCAGCTAGCGGGAGCTACGAGCAGTACTTC. The V and J genes are TRBV3-1 (or the pseudogene TRBV3-2) and TRBJ2-7; 10 bases fit TRBD2. Germline CDR1 reads LGHDT; CDR2 reads YNNKEL (reference sequence). This CDR3 spans 16 amino acids. Unmatched junction bases numbered 5, after V lost 0 bases and J lost 3 bases.

The J gene is TRBJ1-1, the V gene TRBV7-2, with TRBD1 matching over 10 bases. The CDR3 runs to 16 residues. With 2 bases clipped from V and 6 bases from J, the junction kept 9 bases outside the gene matches. From germline, CDR1 is SGHTA and CDR2 FQGNSA. For the CDR3, the DNA is TGTGCCAGCAGCTTAAACAGGATAGGACAGGGGGCTGAAGCTTTCTTT. This sequence encodes CASSLNRIGQGAEAFF.

The table lists this clone with a few counts. V is TRBV5-8 and J is TRBJ2-5; D may be TRBD2 (7 bases). With 0 bases removed from V and 5 bases from J, the gap between germline ends came to 14 bases. The length of the CDR3 is 15 residues. Germline CDR1 SGHTS, CDR2 YDEGEE. The CDR3 is CASSLVLGGQETQYF. The CDR3 DNA sequence: TGTGCCAGCAGCTTGGTGTTGGGGGGGCAGGAGACCCAGTACTTC.

This chain uses TRBV18 with TRBJ2-3; D is ambiguous. Trimming cost V 0 bases and J 0 bases, with 10 bases left between them. The germline gives CDR1 KGHSH, CDR2 LQKENI. This CDR3 is built from 16 residues. The CDR3 is CASSPPGITSTDTQYF. The CDR3 DNA is TGTGCCAGCTCACCACCCGGTATAACTAGCACAGATACGCAGTATTTT.

The J gene is TRBJ1-5, the V gene TRBV27, with 8 nucleotides matching TRBD1. The CDR3 runs to 16 residues. V gave up 4 bases and J gave up 5 bases; unmatched junction bases: 10. CDR1 is MNHEY, CDR2 SMNVEV, per germline (reference sequence). The CDR3 DNA reads as TGTGCCAGCAGTTCCGACCGGACAGGGAATCATCAGCCCCAGCATTTT. Its translation is CASSSDRTGNHQPQHF.